The 29 T cell receptor beta chains below come from one sample, sequenced in a study of T cells in Graves' hyperthyroidism and ophthalmopathy. It was RNA transcripts that yielded the amplified TCR beta CDR3 regions. The TCR CDR3 was amplified in a first-round RT-PCR using the HTBI primer set. One entry per CDR3 protein, called by TCRdb with MiXCR from the multiplex PCR reads. The sample lists around 350,000 distinct CDR3 sequences; roughly 13% were seen once. The sequenced sample was blood. These receptors all stem from a woman aged 18-35 years with Graves' hyperthyroidism.

This clonotype has at least ten counts. V and J are TRBV30 and TRBJ2-1, with a tentative D call TRBD1 (5 bases). This CDR3 has 14 residues. Germline V CDR1 and CDR2: GTSNPN, SVGIG (reference sequence). V was shortened by 3 bases and J by 4 bases, with 13 bases between the two germline ends. CDR3 residues: CAWSPFSGYNEQFF. CDR3 sequence (DNA): TGTGCCTGGAGCCCTTTCTCAGGGTACAATGAGCAGTTCTTC.

This clonotype was recorded at least ten times. The genes are TRBV6-1 and TRBJ2-7; 11 nucleotides match TRBD2. The length of the CDR3 is 17 residues. J was trimmed by 2 bases and V by 3 bases; bases with no gene match: 9. Germline CDR1 and CDR2: MNHNS and SASEGT. The CDR3 region has the DNA TGTGCCAGCAGTGAGGGCCCACGGACTAGCGGGCCCTACGAGCAGTACTTC. Its translation: CASSEGPRTSGPYEQYF.

V usage is TRBV2 and J usage is TRBJ2-1; 12 nucleotides agree with TRBD2. The CDR3 totals 13 residues. V lost 6 bases to trimming and J lost 6 bases; unmatched junction nucleotides: 0. CDR1 is SNHLY, CDR2 FYNNEI, per germline. The CDR3 spells CASRGLAGNEQFF. CDR3 in DNA: TGTGCCAGCAGGGGACTAGCGGGCAATGAGCAGTTCTTC.

About this clonotype itself: With a much larger clone just one base away, this may be a read error. This chain joins TRBV6-2 or TRBV6-3 and TRBJ1-6; D remains unclear. The length of the CDR3 is 14 residues. Per the germline V gene, CDR1 is MNHEY and CDR2 is SVGEGT. The germline V and J ends were trimmed by 4 bases and 8 bases, with 12 bases remaining between them. The CDR3 reads CASSSGLPYSPLHF. The CDR3 bases are TGTGCCAGCAGTTCGGGGTTACCGTATTCACCCCTCCACTTT.

Comments on this clonotype: Because it lacks the conserved phenylalanine or tryptophan at the end, this CDR3 is likely a read error. The chain is built from TRBV28 and TRBJ2-7; 10 nucleotides align to TRBD2. Germline values: CDR1 MDHEN, CDR2 SYDVKM. The CDR3 loop spans 15 amino acids. Losses at the gene ends were 6 bases for V and 2 bases for J; bases not matched to a gene: 7. The CDR3 DNA is TGTGCCAGCAGGACATACGGGACTAGCGCCTACGAGCAGTACCTC. Amino acid sequence: CASRTYGTSAYEQYL.

This chain uses TRBV5-6 with TRBJ2-6, with unresolved D. The CDR3 runs to 19 residues. The V end was cut by 0 bases, the J end by 0 bases, with 16 bases between. The germline V gene has CDR1 SGHDT and CDR2 YYEEEE. Here the CDR3 reads CASSLVRYLAASGANVLTF. CDR3 DNA: TGTGCCAGCAGCTTGGTGCGGTATTTGGCTGCCTCTGGGGCCAACGTCCTGACTTTC.

This clonotype was observed at least ten times. The J gene is TRBJ2-1, the V gene TRBV7-2; 15 nucleotides match TRBD2. J was trimmed by 3 bases and V by 7 bases; bases with no gene match: 10. This CDR3 spans 18 amino acids. Per the germline V gene, CDR1 is SGHTA and CDR2 is FQGNSA. CDR3 DNA: TGTGCCAGCACCAAGAGGACTAGCGGGAGGGCCGTCTACAATGAGCAGTTCTTC. This sequence encodes CASTKRTSGRAVYNEQFF. The full variable domain, in which reference TRBV7-2 and TRBJ2-1 provide the parts outside the CDR3, is GAGVSQSPSNKVTEKGKDVELRCDPISGHTALYWYRQSLGQGLEFLIYFQGNSAPDKSGLPSDRFSAERTGGSVSTLTIQRTQQEDSAVYLCASTKRTSGRAVYNEQFFGPGTRLTVL.

This clonotype has a count of ten or more. The rearrangement joins TRBV24-1 to TRBJ2-2, with 8 positions matching TRBD1. CDR3 length: 16 amino acids. CDR1 and CDR2 from the germline V gene are KGHDR and SFDVKD. V gave up 3 bases and J gave up 3 bases; unmatched junction bases: 5. CDR3 nucleotides: TGTGCCACCAGTGATCCCGGGACAGGTCACACCGGGGAGCTGTTTTTT. This sequence encodes CATSDPGTGHTGELFF.

This clonotype was seen repeatedly, ten times or more. The chain combines TRBV20-1 with TRBJ1-1; the D is unclear. This CDR3 spans 15 amino acids. The V and J ends lost 6 bases and 2 bases respectively, with 19 bases between them. CDR1 is DFQATT and CDR2 is SNEGSKA in the germline V gene (reference sequence). The CDR3 region has the DNA TGCAGTGCCCTTCCCGGTGTTACCGCCAACACTGAAGCTTTCTTT. Protein sequence: CSALPGVTANTEAFF.

This clonotype was observed a handful of times. The chain joins TRBV3-1 to TRBJ1-5; D perhaps matches TRBD1 (5 bases). Trimming pared 8 bases from V and 6 bases from J, leaving 17 bases between. The germline CDR1 and CDR2 sequences are LGHDT and YNNKEL (reference sequence). The CDR3 is 14 amino acids. This chain's CDR3 is CASGSKGTTQPQHF. DNA of the CDR3: TGTGCCAGCGGCTCTAAGGGGACCACTCAGCCCCAGCATTTT. Full variable domain (outside the CDR3, taken from reference TRBV3-1 and TRBJ1-5): DTAVSQTPKYLVTQMGNDKSIKCEQNLGHDTMYWYKQDSKKFLKIMFSYNNKELIINETVPNRFSPKSPDKAHLNLHINSLELGDSAVYFCASGSKGTTQPQHFGDGTRLSIL.

A few counts support this clonotype. The CDR3 sequence is CASSPGQGRVYEQYF. The DNA for the CDR3 is TGTGCCAGCAGCCCGGGACAGGGCAGGGTCTACGAGCAGTACTTC. The chain combines TRBV14 with TRBJ2-7; 9 bases fit TRBD1. From germline, CDR1 is SGHDN and CDR2 FVKESK. The CDR3 length is 15 residues. Trimming removed 4 bases from V and 3 bases from J; junction bases left unmatched: 7.

This clonotype was recorded a few times. This chain links TRBV9 with TRBJ1-6; 7 positions match TRBD1. Germline V gene lookup returns CDR1 SGDLS and CDR2 YYNGEE. V gave up 0 bases and J gave up 9 bases; unmatched junction bases: 6. The CDR3 consists of 15 residues. The CDR3 coding sequence is TGTGCCAGCAGCGTAGAAGAAGGGGGCATTTCACCCCTCCACTTT. This gives the protein CASSVEEGGISPLHF.

The sample holds many counts of this clonotype. This CDR3 is CASKGPEWMGNQPQHF. In nucleotides, the CDR3 is TGCGCCAGTAAGGGTCCGGAGTGGATGGGAAATCAGCCCCAGCATTTT. V is TRBV4-1 and J is TRBJ1-5; D remains ambiguous. The germline CDR1 and CDR2 sequences are MGHRA and YSYEKL. This CDR3 comprises 16 residues. V was trimmed by 9 bases and J by 4 bases, leaving 22 bases between them.

This clonotype was observed many times. The chain combines TRBV7-2 with TRBJ2-3, with 10 positions matching TRBD2. In germline, CDR1 is SGHTA, CDR2 FQGNSA. With V trimmed by 5 bases and J by 13 bases, 18 bases remained unmatched. CDR3 length: 16 residues. The CDR3 DNA reads as TGTGCCAGCAGCACCATAGCGGGAGGATGGGCGAGGGGAAAGTATTTT. Its translation: CASSTIAGGWARGKYF.

This clonotype has a count of ten or more. This chain links TRBV7-6 with TRBJ2-7; D might be TRBD1 or TRBD2, each matching 7 bases. V lost 5 bases and J lost 2, with 16 bases in between. Per the germline V gene, CDR1 is SGHVS and CDR2 is FNYEAQ. The length of the CDR3 is 15 residues. CDR3 sequence reads: CASSPGGGLAYEQYF. DNA for the CDR3: TGTGCCAGCAGCCCAGGGGGGGGGCTGGCCTACGAGCAGTACTTC.

This clonotype was seen at least ten times. The chain joins TRBV5-1 to TRBJ1-3; D gene unclear. Germline V gene sequence: CDR1 SGHRS, CDR2 YFSETQ. The CDR3 contains 13 residues. V was shortened by 4 bases and J by 4 bases, with 9 bases between the two germline ends. CDR3 DNA: TGCGCCAGCAGCCCGGACGCGGGAAACACCATATATTTT. Encoded protein: CASSPDAGNTIYF. Variable domain in full (rest from reference TRBV5-1 and TRBJ1-3): KAGVTQTPRYLIKTRGQQVTLSCSPISGHRSVSWYQQTPGQGLQFLFEYFSETQRNKGNFPGRFSGRQFSNSRSEMNVSTLELGDSALYLCASSPDAGNTIYFGEGSWLTVV.

This clonotype was seen at least ten times. The V call is TRBV28, the J call TRBJ2-1; D ambiguous. CDR3 length: 14 residues. V lost 3 bases to trimming and J lost 4 bases, with 10 bases between them. Germline CDR1 is MDHEN and CDR2 is SYDVKM. In nucleotides, the CDR3 is TGTGCCAGCAGTTTGCATGGAGTATACAATGAGCAGTTCTTC. Translated: CASSLHGVYNEQFF.

This clonotype was picked up many times. CDR3 bases: TGTGCCAGCAAGAACCTACAAGAGACCCAGTACTTC. Its protein product is CASKNLQETQYF. The V and J genes are TRBV28 and TRBJ2-5; unclear D gene. CDR1 is MDHEN, CDR2 SYDVKM, per germline. This CDR3 has 12 residues. Trimming shortened V by 7 bases and J by 2 bases, and 8 bases separated the two germline ends.

J is TRBJ2-7 and V is TRBV7-2, with TRBD2 matching over 12 bases. This CDR3 has 16 amino acids. V gave up 6 bases and J gave up 2 bases; unmatched junction bases: 8. CDR1 and CDR2 from the germline V gene are SGHTA and FQGNSA. The chain's CDR3 is CASRRTSGTSTYEQYF. CDR3 DNA: TGTGCCAGCAGACGGACTAGCGGGACTTCAACCTACGAGCAGTACTTC.

This chain joins TRBV4-1 and TRBJ1-1, with D unresolved. The CDR3 runs to 14 residues. Trimming shortened V by 4 bases and J by 4 bases, and 13 bases separated the two germline ends. Per the germline V gene, CDR1 is MGHRA and CDR2 is YSYEKL. CDR3 protein: CASSRALRSTEAFF. CDR3 DNA sequence: TGCGCCAGCAGCCGAGCCCTCAGGTCCACTGAAGCTTTCTTT.

This clonotype was recorded at least ten times. The CDR3 DNA reads as TGTGCCAGCAGCCAAGGGGACACTAACGAGCAGTACTTC. This gives the protein CASSQGDTNEQYF. The chain uses TRBV3-1 and TRBJ2-7; D is possibly TRBD1 (6 bases). V lost 1 base to trimming and J lost 5 bases, with 9 bases between them. Germline V gene lookup returns CDR1 LGHDT and CDR2 YNNKEL (reference sequence). The CDR3 covers 13 residues.

This clonotype was found many times. The CDR3 loop reads CASSLTGGNSYNEQFF. The CDR3 coding sequence is TGTGCCAGCAGTCTCACGGGGGGTAATTCCTACAATGAGCAGTTCTTC. This chain connects TRBV7-3 to TRBJ2-1; TRBD2 matches at 7 bases. The length of the CDR3 is 16 residues. After removal of 6 bases from V and 1 base from J, the junction contained 9 bases not matched to a gene. Germline V lookup: CDR1 SGHTA, CDR2 FQGTGA.

This clonotype has ten or more counts. The V and J genes are TRBV9 and TRBJ2-5, with 10 bases fitting TRBD2. The J segment lost 0 bases and the V segment lost 0 bases, leaving 8 bases of the junction unmatched. CDR1 is SGDLS, CDR2 YYNGEE, per germline. The CDR3 has 18 residues. The CDR3 DNA follows: TGTGCCAGCAGCGTAGCGTCCCTAGCGGGGGCGAACCAAGAGACCCAGTACTTC. It translates to CASSVASLAGANQETQYF.

In its sample, this clonotype was seen many times. The V gene is TRBV4-1, the J gene TRBJ1-4; D perhaps matches TRBD1 (5 bases). Germline loops: CDR1 MGHRA, CDR2 YSYEKL. V shed 1 base and J shed 7 bases, with 13 bases lying between them. The CDR3 runs 15 residues. CDR3 loop: CASSQVVGGSEKLFF. CDR3 bases: TGCGCCAGCAGCCAAGTTGTGGGGGGGAGTGAAAAACTGTTTTTT.

Only one count was recorded for this clonotype. The chain uses TRBV28 and TRBJ1-4, with 7 bases fitting TRBD1. Germline assignment: CDR1 MDHEN and CDR2 SYDVKM. Trimming took 7 bases from V and 10 from J; bases not matched to a gene: 12. The CDR3 is made up of 14 amino acids. For the CDR3, the DNA is TGTGCCAGCACCAGGGGGGAGGAACTAGGAAAACTGTTTTTT. This translates into CASTRGEELGKLFF.

This clonotype appeared many times. The CDR3: CASRDSYAGNEQFF. DNA for the CDR3: TGCGCCAGCAGGGATTCTTATGCGGGGAATGAGCAGTTCTTC. The V call is TRBV5-1, the J call TRBJ2-1, with a possible D match to TRBD2 (6 bases). Trimming removed 5 bases from V and 7 bases from J, with 16 bases in between. CDR1 and CDR2 from the germline V gene are SGHRS and YFSETQ. The CDR3 runs to 14 residues.

This clonotype was counted ten times or more. This chain connects TRBV12-3 or TRBV12-4 to TRBJ1-1, with no clear D. Trimming cost V 2 bases and J 6 bases, with 7 bases left between them. This CDR3 comprises 12 residues. The CDR3 DNA follows: TGTGCCAGCAGTTTAAACCAGGCTGAAGCTTTCTTT. This gives the protein CASSLNQAEAFF.

This clonotype occurred many times. V gene TRBV6-1 combines with J gene TRBJ2-5, with D perhaps matching TRBD2 (5 bases). CDR3 length: 13 amino acids. The ends were cut back, 1 base at V and 5 bases at J, with 8 bases in the middle. CDR1 and CDR2 from the germline V gene are MNHNS and SASEGT. The CDR3, as DNA: TGTGCCAGCAGTGAAGTACGAGGGGAGACCCAGTACTTC. Its protein is CASSEVRGETQYF.

This clonotype was seen a handful of times. The chain employs TRBV4-3 and TRBJ2-3; TRBD2 agrees at 7 bases. The CDR3 has 16 residues. The ends lost 0 bases at V and 4 bases at J; junction bases unmatched: 7. From germline, CDR1 is LGHNA and CDR2 YSLEER. CDR3 in amino acids: CASSQDRVAGADTQYF. CDR3 DNA: TGCGCCAGCAGCCAAGATCGAGTAGCGGGCGCAGATACGCAGTATTTT.